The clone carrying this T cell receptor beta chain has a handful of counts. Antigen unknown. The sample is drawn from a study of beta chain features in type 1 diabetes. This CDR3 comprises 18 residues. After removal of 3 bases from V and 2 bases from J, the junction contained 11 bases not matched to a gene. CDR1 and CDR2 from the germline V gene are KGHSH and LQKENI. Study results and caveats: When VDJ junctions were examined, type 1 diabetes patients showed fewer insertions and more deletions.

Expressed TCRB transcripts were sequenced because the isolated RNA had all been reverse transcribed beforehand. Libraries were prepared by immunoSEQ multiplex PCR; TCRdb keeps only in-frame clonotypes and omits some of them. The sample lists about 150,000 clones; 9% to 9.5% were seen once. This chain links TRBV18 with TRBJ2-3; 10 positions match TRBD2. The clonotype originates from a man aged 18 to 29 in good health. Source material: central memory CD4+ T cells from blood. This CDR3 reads CASSPPSAGTSATDTQYF. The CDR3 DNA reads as TGTGCCAGCTCACCCCCCTCCGCCGGGACTAGCGCCACAGATACGCAGTATTTT. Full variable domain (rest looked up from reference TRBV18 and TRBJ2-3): NAGVMQNPRHLVRRRGQEARLRCSPMKGHSHVYWYRQLPEEGLKFMVYLQKENIIDESGMPKERFSAEFPKEGPSILRIQQVVRGDSAAYFCASSPPSAGTSATDTQYFGPGTRLTVL.